This is a list of T cell receptor beta chains from one sample in a study of blood T cell repertoires in COVID-19. Only in-frame clones appear in the TCRdb table, and some are missing; sequencing was by immunoSEQ multiplex PCR. The sample consists of fewer than 60,000 clones, 65% to 85% of them appearing once. Sequencing used peripheral blood. The source is a man older than 75 with COVID-19, enrolled during active disease. Both conserved end residues are part of each CDR3. A D gene is named only where the DNA matches it firmly.

TRBV5-1	TRBJ2-1	TRBD2	CASSSRGSSYNEQFF
TRBV6-2/TRBV6-3	TRBJ2-7	TRBD2	CASSVTGTSDSYEQYF
TRBV7-2	TRBJ2-1	NA	CASSLRGGEQFF
TRBV6-2/TRBV6-3	TRBJ2-3	TRBD2	CASSYTIAGTSGRDTDTQYF
TRBV7-2	TRBJ2-5	NA	CASSGPGVETQYF
TRBV7-2	TRBJ2-5	NA	CASSPGTAGLTQYF
TRBV27	TRBJ2-1	NA	CASSTVGGVYNEQFF
TRBV6-1	TRBJ1-4	NA	CASSEGQPIGEKLFF
TRBV12-3/TRBV12-4	TRBJ1-2	NA	CASSAGRNYGYTF
TRBV4-3	TRBJ1-5	NA	CASSQGGGGWVNQPQHF
TRBV6-5	TRBJ1-5	NA	CASSGGWNQPQHF
TRBV28	TRBJ1-4	NA	CASRGPVNEKLFF
TRBV5-1	TRBJ2-7	TRBD1	CASSLGRDRGQGEQYF
TRBV19	TRBJ1-5	NA	CASSNRPGNQPQHF
TRBV5-8	TRBJ1-6	TRBD1	CASSFRTGPGSPLHF
TRBV24-1	TRBJ2-6	NA	CATSDRDTSGANVLTF
TRBV19	TRBJ1-1	TRBD1	CATAPGGTEAFF
TRBV5-1	TRBJ1-1	NA	CASSLQSPMNTEAFF
TRBV18	TRBJ1-5	NA	CASSQKTGNNQPQHF
TRBV9	TRBJ2-5	NA	CASSPPQSSQETQYF
TRBV4-3	TRBJ1-1	NA	CASSQEITTNTEAFF
TRBV27	TRBJ1-4	TRBD1	CASRGGRQGSVEKLFF
TRBV24-1	TRBJ2-2	TRBD1	CATEAGQGRTGELFF
TRBV15	TRBJ2-3	NA	CATSSQDTQYF
TRBV7-9	TRBJ1-2	NA	CASSLGGGEGYTF
TRBV4-2	TRBJ2-2	TRBD2	CASSQEASGGVNTGELFF
TRBV12-2	TRBJ1-6	NA	CASRRRTGTSPLHF
TRBV18	TRBJ2-3	NA	CASSPPRQSLGVGQYF
TRBV14	TRBJ2-3	TRBD2	CASSQGLAGTDTQYF
TRBV10-3	TRBJ2-7	NA	CAISGGRGEQYF
TRBV5-1	TRBJ1-1	NA	CASARGGVTEAFF
TRBV28	TRBJ1-6	NA	CASSLNRDDSPLHF
TRBV10-2	TRBJ2-2	NA	CASSERVTGELFF
TRBV9	TRBJ2-7	TRBD1	CASSVTGTATYEQYF
TRBV10-1	TRBJ2-3	TRBD2	CASSERTGGGDTQYF
TRBV5-1	TRBJ1-6	NA	CASSPGLVGNSPLHF
TRBV3-1/TRBV3-2	TRBJ1-3	NA	CASSDNGLISGNTIYF
TRBV5-1	TRBJ1-6	TRBD1	CASSTPTGGSVESPLHF
TRBV6-6	TRBJ1-1	NA	CASSYSLGTEAFF
TRBV3-1/TRBV3-2	TRBJ1-6	NA	CASSVGGAYNSPLHF
TRBV7-2	TRBJ2-3	TRBD2	CASSAGGGNTQYF
TRBV18	TRBJ1-1	NA	CASSFRDIDTEAFF
TRBV11-2	TRBJ1-2	TRBD1	CASSFRTGGYGYTF
TRBV13	TRBJ1-1	NA	CASSHSGFSVGGTEAFF
TRBV28	TRBJ1-1	NA	CASSFRRGAFF